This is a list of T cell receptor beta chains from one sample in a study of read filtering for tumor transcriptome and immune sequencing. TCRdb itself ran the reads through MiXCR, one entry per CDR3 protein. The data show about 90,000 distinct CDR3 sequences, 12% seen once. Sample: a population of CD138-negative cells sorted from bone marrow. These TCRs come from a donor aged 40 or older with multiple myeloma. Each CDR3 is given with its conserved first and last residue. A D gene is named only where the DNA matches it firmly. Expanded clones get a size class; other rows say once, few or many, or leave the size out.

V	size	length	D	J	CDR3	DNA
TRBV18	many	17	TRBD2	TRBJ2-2	CASSPGLAGPTTGELFF	TGTGCCAGCTCACCGGGACTAGCGGGACCTACCACCGGGGAGCTGTTTTTT
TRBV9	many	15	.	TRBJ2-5	CASSAGTLAQETQYF	TGTGCCAGCAGCGCCGGGACACTCGCCCAAGAGACCCAGTACTTC
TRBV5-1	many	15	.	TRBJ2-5	CASSSGPRVGETQYF	TGCGCCAGCAGCTCCGGGCCTCGGGTGGGAGAGACCCAGTACTTC
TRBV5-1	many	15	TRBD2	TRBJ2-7	CASSSGLPSGNEQYF	TGCGCCAGCAGCTCCGGGCTTCCTAGCGGGAACGAGCAGTACTTC
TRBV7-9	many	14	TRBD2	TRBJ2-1	CASSLTSGNNEQFF	TGTGCCAGCAGCTTAACTAGCGGCAACAATGAGCAGTTCTTC
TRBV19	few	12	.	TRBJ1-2	CASSIGADGYTF	TGTGCCAGTAGTATAGGGGCAGATGGCTACACCTTC
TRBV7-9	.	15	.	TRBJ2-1	CASSSPGLSYNEQFF	TGTGCCAGCAGCTCCCCGGGTCTTTCCTACAATGAGCAGTTCTTC
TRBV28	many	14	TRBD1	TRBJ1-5	CASSPGQGDQPQHF	TGTGCCAGCTCACCGGGACAGGGCGATCAGCCCCAGCATTTT
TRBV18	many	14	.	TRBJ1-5	CASSPLDGNQPQHF	TGTGCCAGCTCACCCTTGGACGGAAATCAGCCCCAGCATTTT
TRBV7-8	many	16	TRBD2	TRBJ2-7	CASSSSGTSGRYEQYF	TGTGCCAGCAGCTCCTCGGGGACTAGCGGGAGGTACGAGCAGTACTTC
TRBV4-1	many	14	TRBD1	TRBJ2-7	CASSPSRDRNEQYF	TGCGCCAGCAGCCCCTCCCGGGACAGGAACGAGCAGTACTTC
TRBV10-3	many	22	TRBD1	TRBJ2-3	CAISESSGRQGAERGPTDTQYF	TGTGCCATCAGTGAGTCTTCAGGGAGACAGGGGGCTGAGCGGGGCCCCACAGATACGCAGTATTTT
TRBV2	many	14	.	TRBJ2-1	CASIGSLFDNEQFF	TGTGCCAGCATAGGTAGTCTGTTCGACAATGAGCAGTTCTTC
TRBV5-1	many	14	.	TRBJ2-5	CASSRRDSQETQYF	TGCGCCAGCAGCCGTCGAGATAGTCAAGAGACCCAGTACTTC
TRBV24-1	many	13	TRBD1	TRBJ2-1	CATRGQGYNEQFF	TGTGCCACCAGAGGACAGGGCTACAATGAGCAGTTCTTC
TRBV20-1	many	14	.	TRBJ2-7	CSARRQGGIYEQYF	TGCAGTGCTAGAAGACAGGGCGGGATTTACGAGCAGTACTTC
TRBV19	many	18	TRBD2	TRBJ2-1	CASSIGTSGADRYNEQFF	TGTGCCAGTAGTATTGGGACTAGCGGAGCTGATCGTTACAATGAGCAGTTCTTC